These 32 T cell receptor beta chains were sequenced from one sample in a study of T cells in Graves' hyperthyroidism and ophthalmopathy (dated by TCRdb to the late 2010s). Library preparation employed multiplex PCR. The run used an Illumina HiSeq 2000. The TCR beta CDR3 regions were amplified from the RNA transcripts. The first round of RT-PCR for the TCR CDR3 was performed with the HTBI primer set and the Qiagen OneStep RT-PCR kit. In TCRdb, the public reads were trimmed at Q25 with fastp and aligned with MiXCR, with productive beta chains retained. A single entry per CDR3 protein holds the most common genes and DNA from its merged rows. This sample comprises over 700,000 distinct CDR3 sequences, roughly 32% of them detected only once. The top ten hold roughly 31% of the sample. Sequencing was done on a sample of blood. The origin of the receptors is a woman in her thirties or forties with Graves' hyperthyroidism.

Regarding this clonotype: This could be a read error, since a much larger clone is one nucleotide away. The chain couples TRBV7-9 to TRBJ1-1; D is unresolved. Germline assignment: CDR1 SEHNR and CDR2 FQNEAQ (reference sequence). This CDR3 contains 13 residues. The DNA of the CDR3 is TGTGCCAGCAGCTTAGGGCGGACCACTGAAGCTCTCTTT. This sequence encodes CASSLGRTTEALF. Complete variable domain (other parts from reference TRBV7-9 and TRBJ1-1): DTGVSQNPRHKITKRGQNVTFRCDPISEHNRLYWYRQTLGQGPEFLTYFQNEAQLEKSRLLSDRFSAERPKGSFSTLEIQRTEQGDSAMYLCASSLGRTTEALFGQGTRLTVV.

This clonotype came up many times. J is TRBJ2-5 and V is TRBV4-1; 9 bases align to TRBD1. The CDR3 consists of 15 residues. Germline values: CDR1 MGHRA, CDR2 YSYEKL. V shed 5 bases and J 2 bases; nucleotides not matched to a gene: 6. The CDR3 here is CASSIKTGGQETQYF. DNA of the CDR3: TGCGCCAGCAGCATAAAGACAGGGGGACAAGAGACCCAGTACTTC.

The V call is TRBV2, the J call TRBJ2-7; D possibly corresponds to TRBD1 (6 bases). The V and J ends lost 6 bases and 4 bases respectively, with 10 bases between them. Germline V gives CDR1 SNHLY, CDR2 FYNNEI. This CDR3 spans 12 amino acids. The CDR3 sequence: CASRPQGYEQYF. DNA of the CDR3: TGTGCCAGCAGACCACAGGGTTACGAGCAGTACTTC.

The chain couples TRBV6-5 to TRBJ1-2; weak D call: TRBD1 (5 bases). The CDR3 spans 13 residues. In germline, CDR1 is MNHEY, CDR2 SVGAGI. Trimming cost V 2 bases and J 4 bases, with 8 bases left between them. This chain's CDR3 is CASSYGTPYGYTF. The CDR3 DNA sequence: TGTGCCAGCAGTTACGGGACCCCCTATGGCTACACCTTC.

The rearrangement links TRBV6-5 to TRBJ1-4; 8 nucleotides line up with TRBD1. After removal of 6 bases from V and 4 bases from J, the junction contained 4 bases not matched to a gene. CDR3 length equals 14 residues. Looked up from germline, CDR1 is MNHEY and CDR2 is SVGAGI. The chain's CDR3 is CASSRTGFNEKLFF. CDR3 DNA sequence: TGTGCCAGCAGCAGGACAGGGTTTAATGAAAAACTGTTTTTT.

In this sample, this clonotype turned up a few times. This chain connects TRBV9 to TRBJ2-2; tentatively, D is TRBD2 (5 bases). V gave up 5 bases and J gave up 6 bases, with 14 bases separating them. Germline lookup yields CDR1 SGDLS and CDR2 YYNGEE. CDR3 size: 14 residues. CDR3 nucleotide sequence: TGTGCCAGCAGGATAGCGCCGTCGGCCGGGGAGCTGTTTTTT. Its protein product is CASRIAPSAGELFF.

The V call is TRBV6-5, the J call TRBJ1-6, with TRBD1 identical over 7 bases. The CDR3 spans 16 residues. V lost 6 bases, J lost 7 bases, and 12 bases stayed unmatched. The germline CDR1 and CDR2 sequences are MNHEY and SVGAGI. The CDR3 coding sequence is TGTGCCAGCAGCCGACAGGGTTGGTTCGAGAATTCACCCCTCCACTTT. Residues: CASSRQGWFENSPLHF.

This clonotype was detected only a few times. The V gene is TRBV3-1, the J gene TRBJ2-7, with D possibly being TRBD1 (5 bases). CDR1 and CDR2 (germline): LGHDT, YNNKEL (reference sequence). V lost 4 bases, J lost 9 bases, and 25 bases lay in between. The CDR3 is 16 amino acids. CDR3 region: CASSRYETAPAGVQYF. CDR3 coding DNA: TGTGCCAGCAGCCGCTACGAGACAGCCCCAGCAGGTGTGCAGTACTTC.

There are a few counts of this clonotype. The CDR3: CASSFAGGALDSPLHF. In DNA, the CDR3 is TGTGCCAGCAGCTTTGCAGGGGGGGCGCTGGATTCACCCCTCCACTTT. The chain carries TRBV7-9 and TRBJ1-6, with 7 bases aligning to TRBD1. Germline lookup yields CDR1 SEHNR and CDR2 FQNEAQ (reference sequence). Trimming took 3 bases from V and 8 from J; bases not matched to a gene: 10. CDR3 length: 16 residues.

This clonotype appeared a few times. A much larger clone is a single base away; this may be a read error. The chain uses TRBV12-3 or TRBV12-4 and TRBJ1-5; no clear D gene. Between the trimmed V and J ends, which lost 8 bases and 3 bases, there was a span of 5 bases. The CDR3 has 11 amino acids. The CDR3 DNA is TGTGCCAGCGGGGACAATCAGCCCCAGCATTTT. Translated: CASGDNQPQHF.

Comment on this clonotype: A much larger clone differs by one base, so this may be a read error. V gene TRBV2 combines with J gene TRBJ2-2; 9 bases align to TRBD2. Germline V CDR1 and CDR2: SNHLY, FYNNEI. The CDR3 is 16 amino acids. The CDR3 spells CAGSPLAGLNTGELFF. In DNA form, the CDR3 reads TGTGCCGGCAGTCCTCTAGCGGGACTGAACACCGGGGAGCTGTTTTTT.

The rearrangement uses TRBV29-1 and TRBJ2-3; D is perhaps TRBD2 (6 bases). V was cut by 2 bases and J by 5 bases, with 8 bases left in between. Germline CDR1 reads SQVTM; CDR2 reads ANQGSEA. The CDR3 totals 12 residues. CDR3 DNA sequence: TGCAGCGTTGAACCAGCGGGAGATACGCAGTATTTT. The encoded protein is CSVEPAGDTQYF.

A few counts support this clonotype. The chain links TRBV19 to TRBJ1-4, with D perhaps matching TRBD1 (5 bases). Germline V lookup: CDR1 LNHDA, CDR2 SQIVND (reference sequence). Trimming took 6 bases from V and 4 from J, leaving 9 bases between them. The CDR3 loop spans 13 amino acids. CDR3 amino acids: CASSDSRNEKLFF. The CDR3 coding sequence is TGTGCCAGTAGCGACAGCCGTAATGAAAAACTGTTTTTT.

This clonotype was seen a handful of times. The chain couples TRBV13 to TRBJ1-2; D perhaps matches TRBD1 (6 bases). With 4 bases removed from V and 3 bases from J, the gap between germline ends came to 12 bases. In germline, CDR1 is PRHDT, CDR2 FYEKMQ (reference sequence). There are 14 residues in the CDR3. CDR3: CASSWAGVHYGYTF. The CDR3 DNA sequence: TGTGCCAGCAGCTGGGCAGGGGTTCACTATGGCTACACCTTC.

This clonotype has at least ten counts. This chain links TRBV20-1 with TRBJ1-6; tentative D call: TRBD1 (5 bases). V shed 7 bases and J shed 10 bases, with 17 bases lying between them. The germline V gene has CDR1 DFQATT and CDR2 SNEGSKA (reference sequence). The CDR3 consists of 13 residues. The CDR3 loop reads CSVRTPGGSPLHF. CDR3 nucleotide sequence: TGCAGTGTTAGGACACCGGGGGGATCACCCCTCCACTTT.

This clonotype has only a few counts. This may come from a read error, since a much larger clone is one base off. As DNA, the CDR3 is TGTGCCAGCAGTGAAGGTGGATCAACAGGAGTCCATGGCTACACCTTC. Residues: CASSEGGSTGVHGYTF. J is TRBJ1-2 and V is TRBV6-1, with a tentative D call TRBD1 (5 bases). Trimming shortened V by 1 base and J by 6 bases, and 18 bases separated the two germline ends. Germline CDR1 MNHNS, CDR2 SASEGT. This CDR3 comprises 16 residues.

J is TRBJ1-5 and V is TRBV10-3; maybe TRBD1 (6 bases). Germline-derived CDR1 and CDR2 are ENHRY and SYGVKD. This CDR3 has 15 residues. V gave up 3 bases and J gave up 6 bases, with 15 bases separating them. The CDR3 DNA sequence: TGTGCCATCAGTGATGGGACGGCAGGGGTTCAGCCCCAGCATTTT. Translated: CAISDGTAGVQPQHF.

There are many counts of this clonotype. V and J are TRBV11-2 and TRBJ1-1; no clear D. CDR1 is SGHAT and CDR2 is FQNNGV in the germline V gene. This CDR3 region has 16 residues. V was shortened by 3 bases and J by 4 bases, with 18 bases between the two germline ends. The CDR3: CASSFTLGPASTEAFF. The CDR3 coding sequence is TGTGCCAGCAGCTTCACTTTGGGCCCGGCGTCCACTGAAGCTTTCTTT.

This clonotype was seen many times. The rearrangement joins TRBV29-1 to TRBJ2-2, with 7 bases fitting TRBD2. Germline V lookup: CDR1 SQVTM, CDR2 ANQGSEA. V was clipped by 7 bases and J by 1 base; unmatched bases: 3. This CDR3 comprises 13 residues. The CDR3 sequence is CSGERENTGELFF. The CDR3 nucleotides read TGCAGCGGGGAGCGGGAGAACACCGGGGAGCTGTTTTTT.

The chain links TRBV24-1 to TRBJ2-7; D perhaps matches TRBD1 (6 bases). Deletions cut 5 bases from V and 0 bases from J, with 13 bases between. The germline CDR1 and CDR2 sequences are KGHDR and SFDVKD. There are 15 residues in the CDR3. This chain's CDR3 is CATSARDTSSYEQYF. The CDR3 nucleotides are TGTGCCACCAGTGCTAGGGACACGAGCTCCTACGAGCAGTACTTC.

The rearrangement links TRBV20-1 to TRBJ2-7; D is uncertain. The assigned J gene may be wrong: the sequence end matches TRBJ2-1 better. The CDR3 consists of 13 residues. Germline V CDR1 and CDR2: DFQATT, SNEGSKA (reference sequence). DNA for the CDR3: TGCAGTGCTAGAGATCACCGACACCTTGAGCAGTTCTTC. It is translated as CSARDHRHLEQFF.

At least ten counts were recorded for this clonotype. The chain joins TRBV12-3 or TRBV12-4 to TRBJ2-7; no reliable D call. With 6 bases removed from V and 7 bases from J, the gap between germline ends came to 13 bases. The length of the CDR3 is 12 residues. The CDR3 is CASSLRRGEQYF. CDR3 sequence (DNA): TGTGCCAGCAGCCTTCGGAGAGGAGAGCAGTACTTC.

CDR3 sequence: CATRTREGADTEAFF. The DNA of the CDR3 is TGTGCCACCAGGACCAGGGAGGGGGCTGACACTGAAGCTTTCTTT. The V gene is TRBV24-1, the J gene TRBJ1-1; TRBD1 matches at 7 bases. With V trimmed by 7 bases and J by 3 bases, 10 bases remained unmatched. CDR3 length: 15 amino acids. CDR1 and CDR2 from the germline V gene are KGHDR and SFDVKD.

Concerning this clonotype: A much larger clone sits a single nucleotide away, making a read error possible. This chain links TRBV11-2 with TRBJ1-2; possibly TRBD1 for D (6 bases). V lost 5 bases, J lost 6 bases, and 19 bases lay in between. Germline loops: CDR1 SGHAT, CDR2 FQNNGV. The CDR3 spans 15 residues. The CDR3 DNA sequence: TGTGCCAGCAGCCACCTGAAAGGGGGTTTGAATGGCTACACCTTC. It yields the protein CASSHLKGGLNGYTF.

The chain recombines TRBV30 with TRBJ1-2, with 8 bases that match TRBD1. Looked up from germline, CDR1 is GTSNPN and CDR2 is SVGIG (reference sequence). The CDR3 runs 13 residues. The J segment lost 6 bases and the V segment lost 3 bases, leaving 6 bases of the junction unmatched. The CDR3 region has the DNA TGTGCCTGGAGGGACAGGGTGAAAGATGGCTACACCTTC. The encoded protein is CAWRDRVKDGYTF.

The genes are TRBV29-1 and TRBJ1-2; 8 bases match TRBD1. The CDR3 has 12 residues. The trim removed 6 bases at V and 12 bases at J, leaving 12 bases unmatched. Germline loops: CDR1 SQVTM, CDR2 ANQGSEA. This CDR3 reads CSVTTGDLVDTF. CDR3 sequence (DNA): TGCAGCGTAACGACAGGGGACCTTGTCGACACCTTC.

In its sample, this clonotype was seen a few times. The CDR3 protein is CASSYPGTGGSYEQYF. The CDR3 DNA is TGTGCCAGCAGTTACCCCGGGACAGGCGGATCCTACGAGCAGTACTTC. The V and J genes are TRBV6-5 and TRBJ2-7; TRBD1 aligns across 8 bases. The CDR3 runs 16 residues. Germline V gene lookup returns CDR1 MNHEY and CDR2 SVGAGI. With V trimmed by 2 bases and J by 1 base, 7 bases remained unmatched.

The chain employs TRBV9 and TRBJ2-2; D could derive from TRBD1 or TRBD2 (5 bases each). Germline V CDR1 and CDR2: SGDLS, YYNGEE. Trimming took 0 bases from V and 1 from J, leaving 10 bases between them. The CDR3 spans 16 residues. As DNA, the CDR3 is TGTGCCAGCAGCGTAGGGGGGTCCCTGAACACCGGGGAGCTGTTTTTT. Its protein is CASSVGGSLNTGELFF.

This clonotype was detected only a few times. The chain carries TRBV3-1 and TRBJ2-5, with a possible D match to TRBD1 (5 bases). V shed 3 bases and J shed 3 bases, with 14 bases lying between them. The CDR3 spans 15 residues. Germline-derived CDR1 and CDR2 are LGHDT and YNNKEL (reference sequence). In DNA form, the CDR3 reads TGTGCCAGCAGCCACCTATGGCAGGGCGAAGAGACCCAGTACTTC. Its protein product is CASSHLWQGEETQYF.

This clonotype showed up many times. V is TRBV12-3 or TRBV12-4 and J is TRBJ1-5; 7 positions agree with TRBD1. This CDR3 contains 16 residues. J was trimmed by 0 bases and V by 5 bases; bases with no gene match: 7. DNA of the CDR3: TGTGCCAGCAGTCGGGACAGATCATTTAGCAATCAGCCCCAGCATTTT. Translation: CASSRDRSFSNQPQHF.

This clonotype was seen once. The chain employs TRBV25-1 and TRBJ1-1; D uncertain. The V end was cut by 7 bases, the J end by 1 base, with 7 bases between. Germline CDR1 and CDR2: MGHDK and SYGVNS. CDR3 length equals 12 residues. This CDR3 is CASNLTNTEAFF. The CDR3 DNA follows: TGTGCCAGCAATCTAACGAACACTGAAGCTTTCTTT.

This clonotype showed up many times. The CDR3 region has the DNA TGTGCCAGCAGCTCCTCCGGGACTAAGGAGCAGTACTTC. The encoded protein is CASSSSGTKEQYF. The rearrangement joins TRBV7-2 to TRBJ2-7; 7 nucleotides match TRBD2. After removal of 4 bases from V and 7 bases from J, the junction contained 7 bases not matched to a gene. Germline loops: CDR1 SGHTA, CDR2 FQGNSA. The CDR3 is made up of 13 amino acids.